The 23 T cell receptor beta chains reported below all come from one sample, sequenced in a study of T cell responses to AZD1222 COVID-19 vaccine. Libraries were prepared by immunoSEQ multiplex PCR; TCRdb keeps only in-frame clonotypes and omits some of them. The sample holds over 100,000 clones, approximately 88% seen once. Sequencing used peripheral blood, obtained on day 0 of AZD1222 vaccination. The receptors derive from an adult in good health.

The V gene is TRBV21-1, the J gene TRBJ1-2; the table's D call TRBD1 went unverified against the DNA. TRBV21-1 is recorded as a pseudogene. CDR3 length: 16 residues. The CDR3 region has the DNA TGTGCCAGCAGCGGGACAGGTCGACCTTATAACTATGGCTACACCTTC. Its translation: CASSGTGRPYNYGYTF.

This chain uses TRBV5-6 with TRBJ1-6; possible D gene TRBD1, 6 bases. The germline CDR1 and CDR2 sequences are SGHDT and YYEEEE. The CDR3 runs 17 residues. V was cut by 4 bases and J by 2 bases, with 16 bases left in between. CDR3 DNA: TGTGCCAGCAGCCCGGGGGGCAGCCACCCCTATAATTCACCCCTCCACTTT. It codes for CASSPGGSHPYNSPLHF. Drawing the rest from reference TRBV5-6 and TRBJ1-6, the complete variable domain is DAGVTQSPTHLIKTRGQQVTLRCSPKSGHDTVSWYQQALGQGPQFIFQYYEEEERQRGNFPDRFSGHQFPNYSSELNVNALLLGDSALYLCASSPGGSHPYNSPLHFGNGTRLTVT.

The genes are TRBV7-2 and TRBJ2-6; the D is unclear. CDR1 is SGHTA, CDR2 FQGNSA, per germline. The CDR3 is made up of 17 amino acids. V was cut by 1 base and J by 3 bases, with 13 bases left in between. Here the CDR3 reads CASSLGALRSGANVLTF. For the CDR3, the DNA is TGTGCCAGCAGCTTAGGGGCCTTGAGGAGTGGGGCCAACGTCCTGACTTTC.

The DNA for the CDR3 is TGTGCCAGCAGCGTAGTCGAGGGGAACACCATATATTTT. Amino acids: CASSVVEGNTIYF. The chain has TRBV9 and TRBJ1-3; TRBD1 is a possible D gene (5 bases). The CDR3 is made up of 13 amino acids. Germline V gene data show CDR1 as SGDLS and CDR2 as YYNGEE. Trimming cost V 0 bases and J 7 bases, with 8 bases left between them.

The V and J genes are TRBV11-2 and TRBJ2-7, with D possibly being TRBD2 (5 bases). In germline, CDR1 is SGHAT, CDR2 FQNNGV. V was pared by 5 bases and J by 9 bases, with 17 bases between. The CDR3 length is 13 residues. CDR3 residues: CASSHLRDTAQYF. The DNA of the CDR3 is TGTGCCAGCAGCCATCTCCGGGATACAGCGCAGTACTTC.

Within the sample, this clone is medium-sized (0.01 to 0.1%). This sequence joins TRBV25-1 and TRBJ1-6; D call uncertain. V lost 7 bases, J lost 6 bases, and 7 bases lay in between. The CDR3 runs to 12 residues. From germline, CDR1 is MGHDK and CDR2 SYGVNS. CDR3 amino acids: CASTATNSPLHF. The CDR3 coding sequence is TGTGCCAGCACGGCTACTAATTCACCCCTCCACTTT.

This chain uses TRBV4-3 with TRBJ2-6; D remains unclear. This CDR3 has 18 amino acids. V shed 1 base and J shed 0 bases, with 13 bases lying between them. In germline, CDR1 is LGHNA, CDR2 YSLEER. The CDR3, as DNA: TGCGCCAGCAGCCAAGTTATCGACGGCGCCTCTGGGGCCAACGTCCTGACTTTC. Protein sequence: CASSQVIDGASGANVLTF.

V and J are TRBV4-2 and TRBJ2-5; TRBD2 might be the D (5 bases). Germline CDR1 and CDR2: LGHNA and YNFKEQ. The CDR3 is 14 amino acids. V lost 3 bases and J 5 bases, leaving 13 bases between the germline ends. The CDR3 spells CASSQNGPGETQYF. The CDR3 bases are TGTGCCAGCAGCCAGAACGGGCCGGGGGAGACCCAGTACTTC.

The chain recombines TRBV23-1 with TRBJ1-2, with D possibly matching TRBD1 (5 bases). TRBV23-1 is reported as an ORF; its role is uncertain. The CDR3 extends over 17 amino acids. Between the trimmed V and J ends, which lost 3 bases and 4 bases, there was a span of 21 bases. CDR3 residues: CASSHPGGVLRFYGYTF. The CDR3 DNA is TGCGCCAGCAGTCACCCGGGGGGGGTTCTGAGATTCTATGGCTACACCTTC.

The rearrangement joins TRBV12-5 to TRBJ2-2, with D unresolved. The CDR3 is 14 amino acids. Trimming removed 4 bases at V and 5 bases at J, with 11 bases between. CDR1 LGHNT and CDR2 FRNRAP come from the germline V gene. The CDR3: CASGSRLGTGELFF. The DNA for the CDR3 is TGTGCTAGTGGTTCCCGCCTGGGGACCGGGGAGCTGTTTTTT. Based on the CDR3 plus reference TRBV12-5 and TRBJ2-2, the full variable domain is DARVTQTPRHKVTEMGQEVTMRCQPILGHNTVFWYRQTMMQGLELLAYFRNRAPLDDSGMPKDRFSAEMPDATLATLKIQPSEPRDSAVYFCASGSRLGTGELFFGEGSRLTVL.

This rearrangement joins TRBV2 to TRBJ1-6; TRBD1 matches 10 bases. Germline lookup yields CDR1 SNHLY and CDR2 FYNNEI. The CDR3 runs 14 residues. V was pared by 7 bases and J by 8 bases, with 5 bases of the junction left unmatched. The CDR3 bases are TGTGCCAGCAATCCGGGACAGGGGTATTCACCCCTCCACTTT. It encodes CASNPGQGYSPLHF.

This chain links TRBV3-1 (or the pseudogene TRBV3-2) with TRBJ1-2; 10 nucleotides align to TRBD1. The CDR3 length is 16 residues. The germline gives CDR1 LGHDT, CDR2 YNNKEL (reference sequence). V was pared by 1 base and J by 3 bases, with 5 bases of the junction left unmatched. CDR3 nucleotide sequence: TGTGCCAGCAGCCAAGTGGGGACAGGGGCGGACTATGGCTACACCTTC. Its protein is CASSQVGTGADYGYTF.

CDR3 loop: CASSQYGRDRGQHDYGYTF. The CDR3 DNA follows: TGTGCCAGCAGCCAGTATGGCCGGGACAGGGGGCAGCACGACTATGGCTACACCTTC. J is TRBJ1-2 and V is TRBV7-8; 12 positions agree with TRBD1. Germline V gives CDR1 SGHVS, CDR2 FQNEAQ. The length of the CDR3 is 19 residues. The V and J ends lost 5 bases and 3 bases, in that order; junction bases with no gene match: 16. Full variable domain (missing parts from reference TRBV7-8 and TRBJ1-2): GAGVSQSPRYKVAKRGQDVALRCDPISGHVSLFWYQQALGQGPEFLTYFQNEAQLDKSGLPSDRFFAERPEGSVSTLKIQRTQQEDSAVYLCASSQYGRDRGQHDYGYTFGSGTRLTVV.

This clone was detected only once. The gene calls are TRBV2 and TRBJ2-5, with D hard to call. The CDR3 sequence is 13 residues long. CDR1 and CDR2 (germline): SNHLY, FYNNEI. Trimming removed 4 bases from V and 1 base from J, with 7 bases in between. This chain's CDR3 is CASSGETQETQYF. The CDR3, as DNA: TGTGCCAGCAGTGGTGAAACCCAAGAGACCCAGTACTTC.

The sample holds one count of this clone. J is TRBJ2-7 and V is TRBV19, with 8 bases fitting TRBD1. This CDR3 is built from 15 residues. Germline V gene lookup returns CDR1 LNHDA and CDR2 SQIVND (reference sequence). Germline trimming cut 5 bases from V and 5 bases from J; bases unmatched to any gene: 11. CDR3 sequence (DNA): TGTGCCAGTAGTCCGCGGACAGGGCTTAGCAACGAGCAGTACTTC. Translated, it gives CASSPRTGLSNEQYF.

The chain couples TRBV18 to TRBJ1-5; D not resolved. Germline CDR1 KGHSH, CDR2 LQKENI. CDR3 size: 16 residues. Trimming pared 2 bases from V and 0 bases from J, leaving 11 bases between. DNA of the CDR3: TGTGCCAGCTCACCAAGGGCCGGGGTTAGCAATCAGCCCCAGCATTTT. It translates to CASSPRAGVSNQPQHF.

This sequence joins TRBV6-5 and TRBJ2-2; 9 nucleotides match TRBD1. The CDR3 loop spans 16 amino acids. V was pared by 0 bases and J by 5 bases, with 4 bases of the junction left unmatched. Germline-derived CDR1 and CDR2 are MNHEY and SVGAGI. The CDR3 loop reads CASSYSRTGVTGELFF. The CDR3 DNA sequence: TGTGCCAGCAGTTACTCGAGGACAGGGGTAACCGGGGAGCTGTTTTTT.

This chain uses TRBV2 with TRBJ1-1; TRBD1 is a possible D gene (5 bases). With 0 bases removed from V and 6 bases from J, the gap between germline ends came to 29 bases. The CDR3 sequence is 20 residues long. The germline V gene encodes CDR1 SNHLY and CDR2 FYNNEI. The CDR3 sequence: CASSEAEVWFIGGFWAEAFF. The CDR3 nucleotides are TGTGCCAGCAGTGAAGCGGAAGTCTGGTTTATCGGGGGTTTCTGGGCTGAAGCTTTCTTT.

This chain connects TRBV10-3 to TRBJ1-1, with a tentative D call TRBD1 (6 bases). V lost 8 bases, J lost 1 base, and 8 bases lay in between. CDR1 is ENHRY, CDR2 SYGVKD, per germline. The CDR3 length is 12 residues. CDR3 bases: TGTGCCATCTGGGACAAGAACACTGAAGCTTTCTTT. Translated: CAIWDKNTEAFF.

This clone was found once. This chain joins TRBV5-4 and TRBJ2-4; TRBD1 aligns across 7 bases. Germline V gene sequence: CDR1 SGHNT, CDR2 YYREEE (reference sequence). V lost 4 bases, J lost 10 bases, and 17 bases stayed unmatched. The CDR3 runs 16 residues. In nucleotides, the CDR3 is TGTGCCAGCAGCAAACGACAGGGAGAAGGGGGTTGGATTCAGTACTTC. Its translation is CASSKRQGEGGWIQYF.

The rearrangement links TRBV3-1 (or the pseudogene TRBV3-2) to TRBJ1-1, with D tentatively TRBD1 (5 bases). This CDR3 spans 17 amino acids. From germline, CDR1 is LGHDT and CDR2 YNNKEL (reference sequence). V lost 1 base and J 3 bases, leaving 18 bases between the germline ends. CDR3 sequence: CASSQAPPGKGYTEAFF. CDR3 bases: TGTGCCAGCAGCCAAGCGCCCCCGGGCAAGGGGTACACTGAAGCTTTCTTT.

The chain combines TRBV6-5 with TRBJ2-7; 7 bases line up with TRBD2. Germline loops: CDR1 MNHEY, CDR2 SVGAGI. The CDR3 has 15 residues. With V trimmed by 2 bases and J by 1 base, 5 bases remained unmatched. The CDR3 region is CASSYARTRSYEQYF. The CDR3 DNA follows: TGTGCCAGCAGTTACGCCAGGACTAGATCCTACGAGCAGTACTTC.

The chain is built from TRBV29-1 and TRBJ2-3; possibly TRBD1 for D (6 bases). The CDR3 extends over 12 amino acids. V was shortened by 6 bases and J by 0 bases, with 7 bases between the two germline ends. Germline V lookup: CDR1 SQVTM, CDR2 ANQGSEA. The CDR3 coding sequence is TGCAGCGTGACAGGTAGCACAGATACGCAGTATTTT. Amino acids: CSVTGSTDTQYF.